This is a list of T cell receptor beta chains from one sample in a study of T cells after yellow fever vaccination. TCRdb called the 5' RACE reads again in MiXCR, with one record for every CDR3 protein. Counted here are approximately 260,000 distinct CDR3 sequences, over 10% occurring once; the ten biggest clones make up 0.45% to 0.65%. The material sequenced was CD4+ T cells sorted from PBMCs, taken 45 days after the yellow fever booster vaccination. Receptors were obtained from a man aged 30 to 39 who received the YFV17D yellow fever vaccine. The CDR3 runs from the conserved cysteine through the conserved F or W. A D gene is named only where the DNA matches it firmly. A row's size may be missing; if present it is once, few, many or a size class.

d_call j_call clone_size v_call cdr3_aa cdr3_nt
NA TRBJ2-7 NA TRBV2 CASSGDLTGAYEQYF TGTGCCAGCAGCGGGGACCTCACCGGCGCCTACGAGCAGTACTTC
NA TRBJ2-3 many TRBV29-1 CSVCKGLNTDTQYF TGCAGCGTTTGTAAAGGTTTGAACACAGATACGCAGTATTTT
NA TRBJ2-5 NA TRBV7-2 CASQEFETQYF TGTGCCAGCCAAGAGTTCGAGACCCAGTACTTC
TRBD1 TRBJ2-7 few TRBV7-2 CASSGQGAYEQYF TGTGCCAGCAGCGGGCAGGGGGCCTACGAGCAGTACTTC
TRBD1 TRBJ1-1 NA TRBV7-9 CASSVTGAPEAFF TGTGCCAGCAGCGTCACAGGGGCTCCGGAAGCTTTCTTT
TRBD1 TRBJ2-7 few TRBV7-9 CASSSGTGVVEQYF TGTGCCAGCAGCTCCGGGACAGGGGTGGTCGAGCAGTACTTC
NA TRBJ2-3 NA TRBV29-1 CSGSSGDFAQYF TGCAGCGGGTCTAGTGGGGATTTTGCGCAGTATTTT
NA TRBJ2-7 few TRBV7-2 CASSPLAASYEQYF TGTGCCAGCAGCCCCTTAGCGGCTTCCTACGAGCAGTACTTC
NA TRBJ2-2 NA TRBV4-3 CASSQGRVIGGELFF TGCGCCAGCAGCCAAGGGCGGGTTATAGGCGGGGAGCTGTTTTTT
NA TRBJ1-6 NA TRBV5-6 CASSPRSLSPLHF TGTGCCAGCAGTCCCAGAAGCCTTTCACCCCTCCACTTT
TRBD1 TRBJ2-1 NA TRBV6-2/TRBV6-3 CASIRRDRGFALYNEQFF TGTGCCAGCATCCGCCGGGACAGGGGGTTCGCTCTGTACAATGAGCAGTTCTTC
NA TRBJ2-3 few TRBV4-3 CASSQGLNPGPDTQYF TGCGCCAGCAGCCAAGGCCTCAACCCGGGGCCAGATACGCAGTATTTT
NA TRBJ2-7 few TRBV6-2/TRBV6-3 CASSPTGTTYEQYF TGTGCCAGCAGCCCAACCGGGACAACCTACGAGCAGTACTTC
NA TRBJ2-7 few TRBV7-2 CASSLGREIYEQYF TGTGCCAGCAGCCTAGGTCGGGAAATCTACGAGCAGTACTTC
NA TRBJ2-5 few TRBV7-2 CASSLGSRDQETQYF TGTGCCAGCAGCTTAGGGTCTCGGGACCAAGAGACCCAGTACTTC
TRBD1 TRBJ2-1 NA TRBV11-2 CASSPSPGQGRYEQFF TGTGCCAGCAGCCCCAGCCCGGGACAGGGACGTTATGAGCAGTTCTTC
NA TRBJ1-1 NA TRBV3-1 CASSQGPSSAFF TGTGCCAGCAGCCAAGGCCCCAGTAGTGCTTTCTTT
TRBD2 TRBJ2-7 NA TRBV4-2 CASSQASGTDYEQYF TGTGCCAGCAGCCAAGCTAGCGGAACTGACTACGAGCAGTACTTC
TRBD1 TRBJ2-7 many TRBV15 CATSRGTGGTSYEQYF TGTGCCACCAGCAGGGGGACAGGGGGTACCTCCTACGAGCAGTACTTC
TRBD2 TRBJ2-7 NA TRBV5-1 CASSLVGAGVYEQYF TGCGCCAGCAGCTTGGTAGGAGCGGGAGTCTACGAGCAGTACTTC
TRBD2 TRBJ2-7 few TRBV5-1 CASSLGRGSRDYEQYF TGCGCCAGCAGCTTGGGACGCGGGAGCCGAGACTACGAGCAGTACTTC
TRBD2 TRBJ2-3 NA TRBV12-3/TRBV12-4 CASRPGLAGADTQYF TGTGCCAGCAGACCTGGACTAGCGGGAGCAGATACGCAGTATTTT
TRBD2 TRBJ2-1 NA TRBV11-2 CASSPHRRASGRWGNEQFF TGTGCCAGCAGCCCTCATCGTCGGGCTAGCGGGAGGTGGGGCAATGAGCAGTTCTTC
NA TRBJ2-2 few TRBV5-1 CASRPGGANTGELFF TGCGCCAGCAGACCTGGCGGGGCGAACACCGGGGAGCTGTTTTTT
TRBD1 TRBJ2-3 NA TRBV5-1 CASSLQGYPDTQYF TGCGCCAGCAGCTTACAGGGGTATCCAGATACGCAGTATTTT
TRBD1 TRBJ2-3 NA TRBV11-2 CASTRDRAGDTQYF TGTGCCAGCACTCGGGACAGGGCCGGCGATACGCAGTATTTT
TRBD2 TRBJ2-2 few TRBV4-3 CASSQVGRTSDTGELFF TGCGCCAGCAGCCAGGTCGGAAGGACTAGCGACACCGGGGAGCTGTTTTTT
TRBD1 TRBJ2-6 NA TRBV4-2 CASSSARDRLGVLTF TGTGCCAGCAGCTCCGCTCGGGACAGACTGGGCGTCCTGACTTTC
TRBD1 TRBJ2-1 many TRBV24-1 CATTDRGHPNEQFF TGTGCCACCACGGACAGGGGTCATCCAAATGAGCAGTTCTTC
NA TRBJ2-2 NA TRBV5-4 CASSFPSPGGELFF TGTGCCAGCAGCTTCCCATCACCGGGCGGGGAGCTGTTTTTT
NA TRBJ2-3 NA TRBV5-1 CASLKGVHTDTQYF TGCGCCAGCTTAAAAGGGGTACACACAGATACGCAGTATTTT
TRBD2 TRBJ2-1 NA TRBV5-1 CASSLTSGSTAEQFF TGCGCCAGCAGCTTGACTAGCGGGAGCACGGCTGAGCAGTTCTTC
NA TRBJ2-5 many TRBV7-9 CATPGSGLQETQYF TGTGCCACTCCAGGGTCCGGCTTACAAGAGACCCAGTACTTC
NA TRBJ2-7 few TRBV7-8 CASSRTEPYEQYF TGTGCCAGCAGCCGGACAGAACCCTACGAGCAGTACTTC
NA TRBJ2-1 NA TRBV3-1 CASSHRLTVQVEQFF TGTGCCTCCAGCCACAGACTAACGGTTCAAGTTGAGCAGTTCTTC
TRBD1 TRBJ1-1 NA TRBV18 CASSSGGTNTEAFF TGTGCCAGCTCGTCAGGGGGTACAAACACTGAAGCTTTCTTT
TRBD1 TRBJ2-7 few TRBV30 CAWHPGQGPAYEQYF TGTGCCTGGCACCCTGGACAGGGTCCTGCCTACGAGCAGTACTTC
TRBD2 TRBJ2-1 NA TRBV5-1 CASRLAGGPSNEQFF TGCGCCAGCAGATTAGCGGGAGGGCCGTCGAATGAGCAGTTCTTC
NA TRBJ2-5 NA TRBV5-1 CASSLATHYQETQYF TGCGCCAGCAGCTTGGCTACGCACTACCAAGAGACCCAGTACTTC
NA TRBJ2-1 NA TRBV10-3 CAISEMVGTYNEQFF TGTGCCATCAGTGAGATGGTCGGTACCTACAATGAGCAGTTCTTC
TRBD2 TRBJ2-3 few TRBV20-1 CSAQRESTDTQYF TGCAGTGCTCAGCGGGAGAGCACAGATACGCAGTATTTT
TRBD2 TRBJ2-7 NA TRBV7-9 CASSSPQREASYEQYF TGTGCCAGCAGCTCACCTCAGCGGGAGGCCTCCTACGAGCAGTACTTC
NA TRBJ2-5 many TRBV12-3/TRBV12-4 CASSFERETQYF TGTGCCAGCAGTTTCGAGCGAGAGACCCAGTACTTC
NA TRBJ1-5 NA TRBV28 CASSLTTQPQHF TGTGCCAGCAGTCTCACGACTCAGCCCCAGCATTTT
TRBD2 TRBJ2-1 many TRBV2 CASSRERLAFF TGTGCCAGCTCCCGGGAGAGACTAGCGTTCTTC
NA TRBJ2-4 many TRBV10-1 CASSERTGDKNIQYF TGCGCCAGCAGTGAGCGTACGGGTGACAAAAACATTCAGTACTTC
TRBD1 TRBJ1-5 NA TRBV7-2 CASSLRQGETSNQPQHF TGTGCCAGCAGCTTAAGACAGGGGGAGACTAGCAATCAGCCCCAGCATTTT
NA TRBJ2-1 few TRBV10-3 CAISAGSSYNEQFF TGTGCCATCAGTGCCGGGAGCTCCTACAATGAGCAGTTCTTC
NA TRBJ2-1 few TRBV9 CASTLGVAGAIEQFF TGTGCCAGCACCTTGGGAGTGGCGGGGGCTATTGAGCAGTTCTTC
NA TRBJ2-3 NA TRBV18 CASSSRGAPDTQYF TGTGCCAGCTCAAGCCGGGGGGCCCCAGATACGCAGTATTTT
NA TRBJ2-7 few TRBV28 CASSLGSIGGEQYF TGTGCCAGCAGTTTAGGGTCGATTGGGGGCGAGCAGTACTTC
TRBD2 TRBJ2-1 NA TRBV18 CASSPRRTSGFYNEQFF TGTGCCAGCTCACCACGAAGGACTAGCGGGTTCTACAATGAGCAGTTCTTC
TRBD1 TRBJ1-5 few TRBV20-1 CSARAGQGSNQPQHF TGCAGTGCTAGAGCGGGACAGGGAAGCAATCAGCCCCAGCATTTT
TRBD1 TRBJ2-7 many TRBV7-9 CASSRGTGSYEQYF TGTGCCAGCAGTAGGGGGACAGGGAGCTACGAGCAGTACTTC
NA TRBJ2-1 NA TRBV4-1 CASSHQGRGDNEQFF TGCGCCAGCAGCCACCAGGGAAGAGGGGACAATGAGCAGTTCTTC
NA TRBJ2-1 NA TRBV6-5 CASSYSGLQRPYNEQFF TGTGCCAGCAGTTACTCGGGTCTTCAGCGGCCCTACAATGAGCAGTTCTTC
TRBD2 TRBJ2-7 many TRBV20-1 CSARDLLAGVYEQYF TGCAGTGCTAGAGATCTACTAGCGGGAGTCTACGAGCAGTACTTC
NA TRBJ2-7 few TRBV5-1 CASHRDTYEQYF TGCGCCAGCCACCGGGACACCTACGAGCAGTACTTC
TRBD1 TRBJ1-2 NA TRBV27 CASRQGFYGYTF TGTGCCAGCAGACAGGGGTTTTATGGCTACACCTTC
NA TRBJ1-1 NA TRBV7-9 CASSLETHTEAFF TGTGCCAGCAGCTTAGAGACGCACACTGAAGCTTTCTTT